These 13 T cell receptor beta chains originate from one sample sequenced in a study of beta chain features in type 1 diabetes (dated by TCRdb to between 2017 and 2018). The protocol used for the library was the immunoSEQ multiplex PCR assay. The entire amount of isolated RNA was reverse transcribed using the High Capacity cDNA Reverse Transcription Kit, so the sequenced TCRB transcripts were expressed ones. TCRdb's version of the immuneACCESS table is confined to in-frame rearrangements and falls short of the full clone set. An unresolved V gene accounts for under half of the shortfall where checked; the remainder is of unknown origin. The sample table records about 360,000 clones; 10% to 15% of these occur just once. Roughly 0.017% of the sample rests with the top ten. Input material: naive CD4+ T cells from blood. The meaning of the sample's cell subset or site label: true naive CD4+ T cells. The origin of the receptors is a young man in good health.

The chain carries TRBV7-9 and TRBJ2-3, with 7 bases that match TRBD1. The junction had 10 bases not matched to a gene; V was cut back by 6 bases and J by 1 base. CDR1 and CDR2 (germline): SEHNR, FQNEAQ (reference sequence). The CDR3 extends over 16 amino acids. The CDR3 sequence: CASRSSSRGRTDTQYF. The DNA for the CDR3 is TGTGCCAGCAGGTCCTCCTCGAGGGGGCGCACAGATACGCAGTATTTT.

This clone has more than one count but fewer than ten. The chain has TRBV2 and TRBJ2-1, with TRBD2 identical over 9 bases. The CDR3 sequence is 14 residues long. V lost 6 bases and J lost 9; bases outside the gene matches: 9. Germline lookup yields CDR1 SNHLY and CDR2 FYNNEI. The CDR3 region has the DNA TGTGCCAGCAGGGTAATAGCGGGAGTAGGTGAGCAGTTCTTC. This encodes CASRVIAGVGEQFF.

This sequence joins TRBV11-2 and TRBJ2-3; D not certain. The CDR3 has 12 residues. Trimming pared 5 bases from V and 0 bases from J, leaving 3 bases between. Germline assignment: CDR1 SGHAT and CDR2 FQNNGV. The CDR3 spells CASSTSTDTQYF. Here the CDR3 DNA reads TGTGCCAGCAGCACTAGCACAGATACGCAGTATTTT.

This chain uses TRBV4-2 with TRBJ2-3; 11 bases fit TRBD1. CDR1 is LGHNA, CDR2 YNFKEQ, per germline. Germline trimming cut 6 bases from V and 6 bases from J; bases unmatched to any gene: 8. The CDR3 totals 15 residues. CDR3 coding DNA: TGTGCCAGCAGTCAACCGGGACAGGGGGAGGATACGCAGTATTTT. This sequence encodes CASSQPGQGEDTQYF.

This clone was detected only a few times. The V call is TRBV27, the J call TRBJ2-3, with TRBD2 matching 8 bases. V shed 2 bases and J 4 bases; nucleotides not matched to a gene: 5. Germline V lookup: CDR1 MNHEY, CDR2 SMNVEV (reference sequence). The CDR3 runs to 15 residues. The CDR3 DNA sequence: TGTGCCAGCAGTTTAAAAATAGCGGGACCAGATACGCAGTATTTT. Its translation is CASSLKIAGPDTQYF.

Details on this clone: Other DNA sequences in the sample encode the same CDR3. The chain employs TRBV7-2 and TRBJ2-7; no clear D gene. The germline V gene has CDR1 SGHTA and CDR2 FQGNSA. The CDR3 totals 12 residues. The V end was cut by 3 bases, the J end by 0 bases, with 3 bases between. The DNA for the CDR3 is TGTGCCAGCAGCTTTAGCTCCTACGAGCAGTACTTC. This codes for CASSFSSYEQYF.

For this clone: Germline and junction disagree at one end, which may indicate a read error. The CDR3 DNA sequence: TGCGCCAGCAGCCAAGAGGTGACAGGGCACTCGGGGATCGCTAGCTTC. It is translated as CASSQEVTGHSGIASF. The chain employs TRBV4-3 and TRBJ2-7; 7 nucleotides match TRBD1. The CDR3 covers 16 residues. Germline loops: CDR1 LGHNA, CDR2 YSLEER.

This clone was counted a few times. The chain recombines TRBV7-9 with TRBJ1-5; 7 nucleotides agree with TRBD1. Germline V gives CDR1 SEHNR, CDR2 FQNEAQ (reference sequence). Trimming took 1 base from V and 5 from J; bases not matched to a gene: 8. The CDR3 totals 16 residues. For the CDR3, the DNA is TGTGCCAGCAGCTTAGGGTCCGGGACAGTTTATCAGCCCCAGCATTTT. This codes for CASSLGSGTVYQPQHF. Drawing the rest from reference TRBV7-9 and TRBJ1-5, the complete variable domain is DTGVSQNPRHKITKRGQNVTFRCDPISEHNRLYWYRQTLGQGPEFLTYFQNEAQLEKSRLLSDRFSAERPKGSFSTLEIQRTEQGDSAMYLCASSLGSGTVYQPQHFGDGTRLSIL.

The table lists this clone with a few counts. The chain links TRBV7-9 to TRBJ1-5; D not certain. V was pared by 1 base and J by 11 bases, with 15 bases between. This CDR3 region has 14 residues. CDR1 is SEHNR and CDR2 is FQNEAQ in the germline V gene (reference sequence). CDR3 loop: CASSLGAALSAQHF. DNA of the CDR3: TGTGCCAGCAGCTTAGGGGCAGCCCTGTCGGCCCAGCATTTT.

DNA of the CDR3: TGTGCCAGCAGCGCCGGGACAGGGGGTGAAAAACTGTTTTTT. Translated, it gives CASSAGTGGEKLFF. The chain carries TRBV9 and TRBJ1-4, with 11 bases aligning to TRBD1. Germline CDR1 reads SGDLS; CDR2 reads YYNGEE. Trimming cost V 3 bases and J 7 bases; bases outside gene matches: 2. CDR3 size: 14 residues.

The gene calls are TRBV5-1 and TRBJ2-3; 10 bases agree with TRBD1. This CDR3 is built from 14 residues. Germline CDR1 reads SGHRS; CDR2 reads YFSETQ. With V trimmed by 0 bases and J by 10 bases, 5 bases remained unmatched. DNA of the CDR3: TGCGCCAGCAGCTTGGGGGACAGGGGTATGGCGCAGTATTTT. It encodes CASSLGDRGMAQYF.

V is TRBV7-9 and J is TRBJ2-3; D not resolved. The CDR3 loop spans 14 amino acids. V was cut by 5 bases and J by 1 base, with 10 bases left in between. In germline, CDR1 is SEHNR, CDR2 FQNEAQ (reference sequence). The CDR3 region is CASSRTPGTDTQYF. CDR3 coding DNA: TGTGCCAGCAGCCGAACCCCGGGCACAGATACGCAGTATTTT. Full variable domain (missing parts from reference TRBV7-9 and TRBJ2-3): DTGVSQNPRHKITKRGQNVTFRCDPISEHNRLYWYRQTLGQGPEFLTYFQNEAQLEKSRLLSDRFSAERPKGSFSTLEIQRTEQGDSAMYLCASSRTPGTDTQYFGPGTRLTVL.

The rearrangement uses TRBV7-2 and TRBJ2-1; 7 nucleotides match TRBD2. Unmatched junction bases numbered 7, after V lost 4 bases and J lost 10 bases. This CDR3 has 13 amino acids. Looked up from germline, CDR1 is SGHTA and CDR2 is FQGNSA. CDR3 DNA sequence: TGTGCCAGCAGCTCTACTACTAGCGAGGAGCAGTTCTTC. Translation gives CASSSTTSEEQFF.